The 10 T cell receptor beta chains listed next were all sequenced from one sample in a study of Graves' ophthalmopathy and Graves' hyperthyroidism listed by TCRdb under 2018. TCRdb shows the sequencer as Illumina HiSeq 2000. TCR beta CDR3 regions were amplified from RNA transcripts for repertoire sequencing. The first round was an RT-PCR using HTBI primers with the Qiagen OneStep RT-PCR kit, and this first round was followed by a second-round multiplex PCR, then size selection and purification. The public reads were run again by TCRdb, first through fastp at Q25 and then through MiXCR, and only productive beta chains were kept. Identical CDR3 protein sequences are pooled into one entry, listed with their most common genes and DNA. The sample has hundreds of thousands of distinct CDR3 sequences on record, approximately 40% of them singletons. Of the sample, 44% is held by the ten largest clones. Material for sequencing was peripheral blood. The receptors stem from an adult man with Graves' ophthalmopathy.

This clonotype was detected ten times or more. This chain links TRBV5-1 with TRBJ1-1, with a weak D call TRBD1 (5 bases). This CDR3 region has 12 residues. Trimming removed 3 bases at V and 6 bases at J, with 9 bases between. Germline CDR1 is SGHRS and CDR2 is YFSETQ. The CDR3 here is CASSSSGPEAFF. Written as DNA, the CDR3 is TGCGCCAGCAGCTCCTCAGGGCCTGAAGCTTTCTTT.

The rearrangement uses TRBV6-6 and TRBJ1-4; D is unclear. Germline V CDR1 and CDR2: MNHNY, SVGAGI (reference sequence). Trimming removed 7 bases from V and 0 bases from J, with 9 bases in between. This CDR3 comprises 14 residues. The CDR3 region is CASTLSATNEKLFF. As DNA, the CDR3 is TGTGCCAGCACCCTTAGTGCAACTAATGAAAAACTGTTTTTT.

This clonotype was detected many times. V and J are TRBV20-1 and TRBJ1-1; 8 bases match TRBD1. Germline CDR1 is DFQATT and CDR2 is SNEGSKA (reference sequence). With 5 bases clipped from V and 0 bases from J, the junction kept 8 bases outside the gene matches. The CDR3 extends over 15 amino acids. The CDR3 spells CSAYGQGQMNTEAFF. The DNA for the CDR3 is TGCAGTGCTTACGGACAGGGACAAATGAACACTGAAGCTTTCTTT.

The chain carries TRBV5-6 and TRBJ2-5; no clear D. The J call could be wrong; TRBJ2-7 is a better fit for the DNA end. The CDR3 spans 14 residues. Germline CDR1 and CDR2: SGHDT and YYEEEE. CDR3 in DNA: TGTGCCAGCAGCTTGGACACCACGGGCTACGAGCAGTACTTC. Protein: CASSLDTTGYEQYF.

This clonotype occurred many times. This rearrangement joins TRBV29-1 to TRBJ1-2, with a weak D call TRBD1 (5 bases). There are 11 residues in the CDR3. The germline gives CDR1 SQVTM, CDR2 ANQGSEA. V gave up 1 base and J gave up 7 bases, with 7 bases separating them. The CDR3 sequence is CSVEAQGGYTF. As DNA, the CDR3 is TGCAGCGTTGAAGCCCAGGGTGGCTACACCTTC.

Many counts were recorded for this clonotype. The V gene is TRBV5-5, the J gene TRBJ1-1; D remains ambiguous. The V and J ends lost 2 bases and 3 bases respectively, with 11 bases between them. CDR3 length: 14 residues. The germline V gene has CDR1 SGHKS and CDR2 YYEKEE (reference sequence). Here the CDR3 DNA reads TGTGCCAGCAGCTTCGGGTCGCTCGACACTGAAGCTTTCTTT. It yields the protein CASSFGSLDTEAFF.

The sample holds a few counts of this clonotype. The chain couples TRBV7-2 to TRBJ1-1; no definite D call. The CDR3 consists of 13 residues. The V gene lost 6 bases and the J gene lost 5 bases, with 13 bases spanning the gap. Germline-derived CDR1 and CDR2 are SGHTA and FQGNSA. This CDR3 reads CASSLVKATEAFF. The CDR3 DNA sequence: TGTGCCAGCAGTTTGGTGAAGGCGACTGAAGCTTTCTTT.

This clonotype has a count of ten or more. V usage is TRBV7-9 and J usage is TRBJ1-2; 11 nucleotides agree with TRBD1. The trim removed 1 base at V and 6 bases at J, leaving 16 bases unmatched. CDR1 is SEHNR, CDR2 FQNEAQ, per germline (reference sequence). This CDR3 region has 19 residues. The CDR3 reads CASSLVILGTGGADDGYTF. CDR3 nucleotides: TGTGCCAGCAGCTTAGTTATCCTCGGGACAGGGGGAGCGGATGATGGCTACACCTTC.

This clonotype was found many times. V gene TRBV7-9 combines with J gene TRBJ2-7; 11 bases are a match to TRBD1. The V and J ends lost 5 bases and 6 bases, in that order; junction bases with no gene match: 6. This CDR3 contains 14 residues. Looked up from germline, CDR1 is SEHNR and CDR2 is FQNEAQ (reference sequence). DNA for the CDR3: TGTGCCAGCAGCCCCGGGACAGGGGGGCGCGAGCAGTACTTC. As protein: CASSPGTGGREQYF.

This chain connects TRBV7-9 to TRBJ2-2; a possible D gene is TRBD1 (6 bases). Germline V gives CDR1 SEHNR, CDR2 FQNEAQ (reference sequence). V was cut by 2 bases and J by 2 bases, with 15 bases left in between. The CDR3 is 17 amino acids. The CDR3 bases are TGTGCCAGCAGCTTACCTACCGGGACACTCAACACCGGGGAGCTGTTTTTT. Its translation is CASSLPTGTLNTGELFF.